The clone carrying this T cell receptor (beta chain) was picked up a small number of times. These data belong to a study of CD8 T cells in ankylosing spondylitis. MiXCR, run by TCRdb on the 5' RACE reads, gives a single entry per CDR3 protein. The sample gives about 250,000 distinct CDR3 sequences, about 30% of which show up once; 3.5% to 4.5% is in the top ten. The CDR3 loop spans 15 amino acids. V was clipped by 3 bases and J by 1 base; unmatched bases: 1. Germline V gives CDR1 DFQATT, CDR2 SNEGSKA (reference sequence). The source material was blood, either unsorted or a sorted T cell fraction (not recorded which). The TCR comes from a male donor with ankylosing spondylitis or in good health (not recorded which). V usage is TRBV20-1 and J usage is TRBJ2-5; TRBD2 aligns across 14 bases. CDR3 in DNA: TGCAGTGCTAGGACTAGCGGGGGGGCCCAAGAGACCCAGTACTTC. As protein: CSARTSGGAQETQYF.